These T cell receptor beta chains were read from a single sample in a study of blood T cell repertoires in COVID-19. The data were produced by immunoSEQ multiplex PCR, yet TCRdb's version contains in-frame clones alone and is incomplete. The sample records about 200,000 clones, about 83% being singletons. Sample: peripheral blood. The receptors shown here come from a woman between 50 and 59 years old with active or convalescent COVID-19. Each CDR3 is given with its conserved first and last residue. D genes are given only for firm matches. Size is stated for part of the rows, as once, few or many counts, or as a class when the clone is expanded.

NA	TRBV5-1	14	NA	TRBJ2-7	TGCGCCAGCAGCTTGGAGCGGAGCCCCTACGAGCAGTACTTC	CASSLERSPYEQYF
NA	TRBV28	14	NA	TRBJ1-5	TGTGCCAGCAGTTTTGGTCTCGACGGGCAGCCCCAGCATTTT	CASSFGLDGQPQHF
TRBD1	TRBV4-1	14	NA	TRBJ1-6	TGCGCCAGCAGCCTCCGGGACAGCAATTCACCCCTCCACTTT	CASSLRDSNSPLHF
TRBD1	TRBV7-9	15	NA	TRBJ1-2	TGTGCCAGCAGCTCGGACAGGGAGGGTCGCTATGGCTACACCTTC	CASSSDREGRYGYTF
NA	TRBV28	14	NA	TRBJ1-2	TGTGCCAGCAAGCTCGGGGGTTCAAACTATGGCTACACCTTC	CASKLGGSNYGYTF
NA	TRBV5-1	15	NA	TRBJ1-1	TGCGCCAGCAGCTTAAACGGGGGGAGCGGGACTGAAGCTTTCTTT	CASSLNGGSGTEAFF
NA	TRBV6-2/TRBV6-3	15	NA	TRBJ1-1	TGTGCCAGCAGTTTCAGGGGACTATTGAACACTGAAGCTTTCTTT	CASSFRGLLNTEAFF
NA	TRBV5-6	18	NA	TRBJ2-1	TGTGCCAGCAGCTTGGCTGTCGTTAGGGGGAGGGGCTACAATGAGCAGTTCTTC	CASSLAVVRGRGYNEQFF
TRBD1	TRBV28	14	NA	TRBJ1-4	TGTGCCAGCAGACCCGGGACAGGGTTAGAAAAACTGTTTTTT	CASRPGTGLEKLFF
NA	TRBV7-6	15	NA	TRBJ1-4	TGTGCCAGCAGCAAGGGGTCGTCATCTAATGAAAAACTGTTTTTT	CASSKGSSSNEKLFF
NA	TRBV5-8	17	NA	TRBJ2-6	TGTGCCAGCAGCTTGGAATCAGGGCGCTCTGGGGCCAACGTCCTGACTTTC	CASSLESGRSGANVLTF
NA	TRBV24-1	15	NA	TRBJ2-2	TGTGCCACCAGTGATTTGGGGGGCACCACCGGGGAGCTGTTTTTT	CATSDLGGTTGELFF
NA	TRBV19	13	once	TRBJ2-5	TGTGCCACCAGGACATCGAGCACAACCAGCCAGTACTTC	CATRTSSTTSQYF
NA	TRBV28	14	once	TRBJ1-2	TGTGCCAGTAAAGGAGAGGGGGTCGTCTATGGCTACACCTTC	CASKGEGVVYGYTF
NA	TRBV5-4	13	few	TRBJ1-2	TGTGCCAGCAGCTTCGGAGAAGACCGTGGCTACACCTTC	CASSFGEDRGYTF
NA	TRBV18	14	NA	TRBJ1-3	TGTGCCAGCTCAGGAAGGGGCTCTGGAAACACCATATATTTT	CASSGRGSGNTIYF
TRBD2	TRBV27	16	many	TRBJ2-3	TGTGCCAGCAGCCCAGTGGGGACTAGCGGCACAGATACGCAGTATTTT	CASSPVGTSGTDTQYF
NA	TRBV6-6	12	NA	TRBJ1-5	TGTGCCAGCAGTTCCGTCTCCGGGCCCCAGCATTTT	CASSSVSGPQHF
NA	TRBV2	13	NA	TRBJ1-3	TGTGCCAGCAGGCGGGGTCACGGTTTAACCATATATTTT	CASRRGHGLTIYF
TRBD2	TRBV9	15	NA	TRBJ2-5	TGTGCCAGCAGCGAGACAGCGGGAAGGTGGGAGACCCAGTACTTC	CASSETAGRWETQYF
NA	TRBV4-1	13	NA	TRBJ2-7	TGCGCCAGCAGCCAACCTAGTGGCTACGAGCAGTACTTC	CASSQPSGYEQYF
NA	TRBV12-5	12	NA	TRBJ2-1	TGTGCTAGTGGTTTGGAACGGGGTGAGCAGTTCTTC	CASGLERGEQFF
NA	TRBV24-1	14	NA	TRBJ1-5	TGTGCCACCAGTGATTTCTCTCTAAGTCAGCCCCAGCATTTT	CATSDFSLSQPQHF
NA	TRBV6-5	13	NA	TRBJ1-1	TGTGCCAGCAGATCCGTCCGGGGGATTGAAGCTTTCTTT	CASRSVRGIEAFF
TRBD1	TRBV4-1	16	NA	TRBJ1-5	TGCGCCAGCAGCCAGATGACAGGGGTGGGAAATCAGCCCCAGCATTTT	CASSQMTGVGNQPQHF
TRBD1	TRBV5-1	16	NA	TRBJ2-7	TGCGCCAGCAGCTTAGGGACAGGCTTAAGCTCCTACGAGCAGTACTTC	CASSLGTGLSSYEQYF
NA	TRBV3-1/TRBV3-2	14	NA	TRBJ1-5	TGTGCCAGCAGCCAAGACTCCGGCAATCAGCCCCAGCATTTT	CASSQDSGNQPQHF
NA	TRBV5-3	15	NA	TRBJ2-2	TGTGCCAGAAGCGCCCGAGGACTCCTACCCGGGGAGCTGTTTTTT	CARSARGLLPGELFF
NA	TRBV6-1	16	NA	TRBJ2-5	TGTGCCAGCAGTGAAGTTCCTTTTGGTGCGCAAGAGACCCAGTACTTC	CASSEVPFGAQETQYF
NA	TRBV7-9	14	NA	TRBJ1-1	TGTGCCAGCAGCTTAGGCCGGCAGGGCACTGAAGCTTTCTTT	CASSLGRQGTEAFF
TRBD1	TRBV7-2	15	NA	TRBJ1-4	TGTGCCAGCAGCTTATCCGGGACAGGGGACGAAAAACTGTTTTTT	CASSLSGTGDEKLFF
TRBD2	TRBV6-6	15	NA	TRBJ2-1	TGTGCCAGCAGGCCAACTAGCGGGGGGGTCAATGAGCAGTTCTTC	CASRPTSGGVNEQFF
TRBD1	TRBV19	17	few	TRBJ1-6	TGTGCCAGTGGACCCCATTCAGGGGGCTCGCCGGGATCACCCCTCCACTTT	CASGPHSGGSPGSPLHF
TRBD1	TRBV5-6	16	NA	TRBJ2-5	TGTGCCAGCAGCTTAAGGACAGGCGGAACTCCTGGGACCCAGTACTTC	CASSLRTGGTPGTQYF
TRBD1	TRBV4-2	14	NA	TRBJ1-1	TGTGCCAGCAGCCCAGGGGGCGTTGGCACTGAAGCTTTCTTT	CASSPGGVGTEAFF
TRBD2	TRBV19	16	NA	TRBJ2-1	TGTGCCAGTAGTCAACCCAGGACTAGCGGGAGGGATGAGCAGTTCTTC	CASSQPRTSGRDEQFF
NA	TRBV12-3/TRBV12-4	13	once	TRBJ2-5	TGTGCCAGCAGTTCTGGAGGAGTGGAGACCCAGTACTTC	CASSSGGVETQYF
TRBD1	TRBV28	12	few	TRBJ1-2	TGTGCCAGCGGGGACAGTAACTATGGCTACACCTTC	CASGDSNYGYTF
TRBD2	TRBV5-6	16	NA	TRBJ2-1	TGTGCCAGCAGCTGGCTGACTAGCGGGAGCCCCAATGAGCAGTTCTTC	CASSWLTSGSPNEQFF
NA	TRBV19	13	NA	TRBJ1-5	TGTGCCAGTACCACCACCGACAGCCAGCCCCAGCATTTT	CASTTTDSQPQHF
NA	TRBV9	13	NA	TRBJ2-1	TGTGCCAGCAGCGCCTACAGCTACAATGAGCAGTTCTTC	CASSAYSYNEQFF
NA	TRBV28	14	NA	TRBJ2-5	TGTGCCAGCAGCCCAACAGGGTGGCGAGAGACCCAGTACTTC	CASSPTGWRETQYF
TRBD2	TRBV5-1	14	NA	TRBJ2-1	TGCGCCAGCAGCGGATTAGCGGGGTACAATGAGCAGTTCTTC	CASSGLAGYNEQFF
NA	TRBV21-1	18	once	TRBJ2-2	TGTGCCAGCAGCAAATTTGGCCCAACAGGGGGGTTCACCGGGGAGCTGTTTTTT	CASSKFGPTGGFTGELFF
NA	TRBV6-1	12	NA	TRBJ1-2	TGTGCCAGCAGTGAAAGGGGCTATGGCTACACCTTC	CASSERGYGYTF
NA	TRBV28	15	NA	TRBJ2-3	TGTGCCAGCAGTTCGTCCCGTAGCGCCACAGATACGCAGTATTTT	CASSSSRSATDTQYF
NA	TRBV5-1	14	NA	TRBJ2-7	TGCGCCAGCAGCTTGGGGACAGAGGGCGCCGAGCAGTACTTC	CASSLGTEGAEQYF
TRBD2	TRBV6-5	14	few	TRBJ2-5	TGTGCCAGCAGTCGTAGCGGGACCCAAGAGACCCAGTACTTC	CASSRSGTQETQYF
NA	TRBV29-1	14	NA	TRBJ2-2	TGCAGCGTTGCCCCGGACAGGAACACCGGGGAGCTGTTTTTT	CSVAPDRNTGELFF
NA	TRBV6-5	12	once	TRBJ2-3	TGTGCCAGCACCACGGGGGAGAATACGCAGTATTTT	CASTTGENTQYF